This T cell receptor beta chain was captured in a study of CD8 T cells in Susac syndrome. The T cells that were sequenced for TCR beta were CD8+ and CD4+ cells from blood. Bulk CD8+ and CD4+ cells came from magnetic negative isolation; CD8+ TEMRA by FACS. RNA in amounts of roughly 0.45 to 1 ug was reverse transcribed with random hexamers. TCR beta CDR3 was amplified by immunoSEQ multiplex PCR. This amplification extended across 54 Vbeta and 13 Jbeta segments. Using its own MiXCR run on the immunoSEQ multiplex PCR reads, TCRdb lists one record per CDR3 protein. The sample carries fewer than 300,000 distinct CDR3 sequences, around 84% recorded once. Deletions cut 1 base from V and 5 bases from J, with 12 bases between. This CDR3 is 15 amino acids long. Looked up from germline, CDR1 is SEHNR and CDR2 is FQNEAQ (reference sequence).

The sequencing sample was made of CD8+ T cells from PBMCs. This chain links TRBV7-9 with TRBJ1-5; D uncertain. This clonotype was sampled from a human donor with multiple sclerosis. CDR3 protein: CASSLGGIGDQPQHF. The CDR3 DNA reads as TGTGCCAGCAGCTTAGGAGGGATCGGAGATCAGCCCCAGCATTTT.